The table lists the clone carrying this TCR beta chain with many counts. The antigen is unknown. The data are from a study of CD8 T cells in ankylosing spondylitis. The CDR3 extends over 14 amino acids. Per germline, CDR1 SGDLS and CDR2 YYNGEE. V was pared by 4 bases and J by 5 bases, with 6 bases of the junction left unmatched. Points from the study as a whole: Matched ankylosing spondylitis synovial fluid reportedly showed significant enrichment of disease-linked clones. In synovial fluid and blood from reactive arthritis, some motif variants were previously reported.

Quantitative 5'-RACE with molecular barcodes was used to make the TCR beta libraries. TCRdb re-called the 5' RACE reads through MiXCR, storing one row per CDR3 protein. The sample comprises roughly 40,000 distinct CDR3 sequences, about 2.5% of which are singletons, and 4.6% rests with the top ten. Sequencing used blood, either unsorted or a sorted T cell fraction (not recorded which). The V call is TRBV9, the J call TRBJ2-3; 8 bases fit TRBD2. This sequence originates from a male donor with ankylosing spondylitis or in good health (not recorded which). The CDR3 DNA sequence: TGTGCCAGCAGCCTGACTAGCGCTATAGATACGCAGTATTTT. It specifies CASSLTSAIDTQYF.